The 17 T cell receptor beta chains presented below share a single source sample, sequenced in a study of CD8 T cells in ankylosing spondylitis. Study-level results: Roughly eight highly homologous variants made up a TCR beta motif that seemed to typify ankylosing spondylitis blood.

MiXCR, run by TCRdb on the 5' RACE reads, gives a single entry per CDR3 protein. The sample shows about 500,000 distinct CDR3 sequences, about 12% of them seen only once. Their antigen targets remain unknown. Sequenced: blood, either unsorted or a sorted T cell fraction (not recorded which). These receptors came from a male donor with ankylosing spondylitis.

In its sample, this clonotype was seen once. V usage is TRBV28 and J usage is TRBJ2-3, with D perhaps being TRBD1 or TRBD2 (5 bases each). The CDR3 is 15 amino acids. Trimming took 10 bases from V and 1 from J, leaving 18 bases between them. Germline V CDR1 and CDR2: MDHEN, SYDVKM. The CDR3 nucleotides read TGTGCCATCCAAAACGCCGGGGCCGGCACAGATACGCAGTATTTT. Residues: CAIQNAGAGTDTQYF. The complete variable domain, with remaining parts taken from reference TRBV28 and TRBJ2-3, reads DVKVTQSSRYLVKRTGEKVFLECVQDMDHENMFWYRQDPGLGLRLIYFSYDVKMKEKGDIPEGYSVSREKKERFSLILESASTNQTSMYLCAIQNAGAGTDTQYFGPGTRLTVL.

The chain employs TRBV12-3 or TRBV12-4 and TRBJ1-2; TRBD1 matches at 7 bases. V lost 7 bases to trimming and J lost 4 bases; unmatched junction nucleotides: 6. The CDR3 length is 13 residues. The chain's CDR3 is CASNSDRIYGYTF. The CDR3 DNA reads TGTGCCAGCAACTCGGACAGGATCTATGGCTACACCTTC.

This clonotype was seen repeatedly, ten times or more. This chain joins TRBV7-2 and TRBJ2-5; D might be TRBD2 (6 bases). Trimming cost V 3 bases and J 1 base, with 9 bases left between them. The germline V gene encodes CDR1 SGHTA and CDR2 FQGNSA. This CDR3 contains 14 residues. CDR3 protein: CASSLTRAQETQYF. Here the CDR3 DNA reads TGTGCCAGCAGCTTGACTAGGGCCCAAGAGACCCAGTACTTC.

J is TRBJ2-5 and V is TRBV7-2, with D possibly called TRBD1 or TRBD2 (5 bases each). The V and J ends lost 2 bases and 1 base respectively, with 14 bases between them. The germline CDR1 and CDR2 sequences are SGHTA and FQGNSA. This CDR3 comprises 16 residues. The DNA for the CDR3 is TGTGCCAGCAGCTTAAATGTCGGGGCGGGCCAAGAGACCCAGTACTTC. Protein: CASSLNVGAGQETQYF.

The table lists this clonotype with many counts. The V and J genes are TRBV12-3 or TRBV12-4 and TRBJ1-2, with D hard to call. V was clipped by 2 bases and J by 2 bases, with 6 bases between them. This CDR3 comprises 13 residues. DNA for the CDR3: TGTGCCAGCAGTTTAACCCCGAACTATGGCTACACCTTC. Its protein is CASSLTPNYGYTF.

This clonotype was seen only a few times. Here the CDR3 DNA reads TGTGCCAGCAGGGTGGTGGGAGGGACTGAAGCTTTCTTT. Protein sequence: CASRVVGGTEAFF. The chain is built from TRBV27 and TRBJ1-1; D is unresolved. The V end lost 6 bases, the J end lost 5 bases, and 13 bases lay between the germline ends. This CDR3 has 13 amino acids. Germline V CDR1 and CDR2: MNHEY, SMNVEV (reference sequence).

This chain uses TRBV20-1 with TRBJ1-4; D unclear. This CDR3 region has 13 residues. The V end lost 2 bases, the J end lost 4 bases, and 8 bases lay between the germline ends. The germline V gene encodes CDR1 DFQATT and CDR2 SNEGSKA (reference sequence). The CDR3, as DNA: TGCAGTGCTAGAATGGGGATTAATGAAAAACTGTTTTTT. It translates to CSARMGINEKLFF.

The sample holds a few counts of this clonotype. The chain has TRBV10-1 and TRBJ2-1, with 9 bases lining up with TRBD1. V was clipped by 5 bases and J by 8 bases; unmatched bases: 7. Looked up from germline, CDR1 is WNHNN and CDR2 is SYGVQD (reference sequence). The CDR3 has 14 amino acids. Here the CDR3 reads CASSSGQGRDEQFF. CDR3 sequence (DNA): TGCGCCAGCAGTTCAGGACAGGGGAGGGATGAGCAGTTCTTC.

This clonotype showed up many times. The rearrangement links TRBV24-1 to TRBJ2-2; no clear D. V lost 8 bases to trimming and J lost 1 base, with 10 bases between them. CDR3 length: 14 amino acids. The V gene's germline CDR1 is KGHDR and CDR2 SFDVKD. In DNA, the CDR3 is TGTGCCACCAAAGGCGCACTGAACACCGGGGAGCTGTTTTTT. This codes for CATKGALNTGELFF.

This chain uses TRBV20-1 with TRBJ1-1; tentatively, D is TRBD1 (5 bases). This CDR3 is built from 13 residues. In germline, CDR1 is DFQATT, CDR2 SNEGSKA (reference sequence). With 6 bases removed from V and 4 bases from J, the gap between germline ends came to 15 bases. CDR3: CSAPRAGSTEAFF. In nucleotides, the CDR3 is TGCAGTGCCCCAAGGGCAGGGAGCACTGAAGCTTTCTTT.

This clonotype turned up a few times. V is TRBV29-1 and J is TRBJ1-4, with D maybe TRBD1 (5 bases). Germline V CDR1 and CDR2: SQVTM, ANQGSEA. This CDR3 spans 12 amino acids. Trimming pared 7 bases from V and 2 bases from J, leaving 8 bases between. CDR3: CSAGTTNEKLFF. CDR3 DNA sequence: TGCAGCGCCGGGACGACTAATGAAAAACTGTTTTTT.

The genes are TRBV12-3 or TRBV12-4 and TRBJ2-1; possible D gene TRBD2, 6 bases. Trimming pared 7 bases from V and 10 bases from J, leaving 11 bases between. The CDR3 is 11 amino acids. The CDR3 protein is CASISGGEQFF. The CDR3 DNA sequence: TGTGCCAGCATCTCCGGAGGGGAGCAGTTCTTC.

The V and J genes are TRBV2 and TRBJ1-2; 10 bases map to TRBD1. The CDR3 has 13 amino acids. V dropped 6 bases and J dropped 8; count of bases not matched to a gene: 6. Germline V gene lookup returns CDR1 SNHLY and CDR2 FYNNEI. CDR3 amino acids: CASRAGTGEGYTF. CDR3 coding DNA: TGTGCCAGCAGGGCCGGGACAGGGGAAGGCTACACCTTC.

This clonotype was recorded a few times. This chain uses TRBV12-3 or TRBV12-4 with TRBJ2-7; D gene unclear. V was trimmed by 2 bases and J by 4 bases, leaving 12 bases between them. The CDR3 runs to 14 residues. The CDR3 nucleotides read TGTGCCAGCAGTTTACAGGCCTCCCTATACGAGCAGTACTTC. As protein: CASSLQASLYEQYF.

This clonotype was recorded at least ten times. DNA for the CDR3: TGTGCCAGCAGTTCGGGAGGGGCCAGGTTCGACACTGAAGCTTTCTTT. It codes for CASSSGGARFDTEAFF. The V call is TRBV12-3 or TRBV12-4, the J call TRBJ1-1; TRBD1 is a possible D gene (5 bases). The CDR3 has 16 residues. V was pared by 4 bases and J by 3 bases, with 18 bases between.

This clonotype showed up many times. The chain combines TRBV3-1 with TRBJ2-7; tentative D call: TRBD2 (5 bases). The CDR3 totals 14 residues. Trimming took 0 bases from V and 2 from J, leaving 8 bases between them. In germline, CDR1 is LGHDT, CDR2 YNNKEL (reference sequence). CDR3: CASSQDGRPYEQYF. The CDR3 DNA reads TGTGCCAGCAGCCAAGATGGGAGACCCTACGAGCAGTACTTC.

This clonotype was recorded many times. The rearrangement uses TRBV12-3 or TRBV12-4 and TRBJ1-1, with D unclear. Trimming took off 0 bases at V and 10 bases at J, with 15 bases between the two ends. The CDR3 spans 14 residues. The CDR3 coding sequence is TGTGCCAGCAGTTTAGCGCCAGAGAAGTCGGGAGCTTTCTTT. It yields the protein CASSLAPEKSGAFF.